The clone carrying this TCR beta chain was observed a single time. The junction departs from germline at one end; a sequencing error may be responsible. This record belongs to a study of CD8+CD57+ T cells in acquired aplastic anemia. TCR beta VDJ and CDR3 profiling used genomic DNA as template. MiXCR, applied by TCRdb to the reads, yields one record per CDR3 protein. The table includes about 42,000 distinct CDR3 sequences, 68% detected once. CDR1 and CDR2 from the germline V gene are ENHRY and SYGVKD. The CDR3 is made up of 13 amino acids. The chain couples TRBV10-3 to TRBJ2-1, with 9 bases aligning to TRBD2. What was sequenced was sorted CD4+, CD8+, or CD8+CD57+ T cells (not recorded which) from PBMCs. This TCR was sampled from a human donor in good health, serving as a control. CDR3: CATSDFGLAKQFF. In DNA, the CDR3 is TGTGCCACCAGTGATTTTGGACTAGCGAAGCAGTTCTTC.